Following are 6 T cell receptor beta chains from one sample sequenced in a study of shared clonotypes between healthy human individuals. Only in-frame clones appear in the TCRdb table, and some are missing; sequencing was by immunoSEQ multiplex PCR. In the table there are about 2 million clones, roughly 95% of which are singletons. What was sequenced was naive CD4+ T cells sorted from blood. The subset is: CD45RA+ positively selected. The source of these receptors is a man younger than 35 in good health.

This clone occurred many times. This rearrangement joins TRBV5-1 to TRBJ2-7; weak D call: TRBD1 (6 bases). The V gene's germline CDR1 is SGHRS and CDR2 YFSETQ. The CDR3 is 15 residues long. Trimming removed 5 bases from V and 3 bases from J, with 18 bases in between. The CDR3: CASRYTEQGFYEQYF. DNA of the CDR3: TGCGCCAGCAGATACACCGAACAGGGTTTCTACGAGCAGTACTTC.

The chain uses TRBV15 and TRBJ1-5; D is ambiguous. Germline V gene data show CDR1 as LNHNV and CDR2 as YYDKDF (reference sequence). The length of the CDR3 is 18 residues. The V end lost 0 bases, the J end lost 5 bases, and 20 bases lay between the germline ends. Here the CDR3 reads CATSRDPPGYPGDQPQHF. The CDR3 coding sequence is TGTGCCACCAGCAGAGATCCTCCAGGCTACCCTGGCGATCAGCCCCAGCATTTT.

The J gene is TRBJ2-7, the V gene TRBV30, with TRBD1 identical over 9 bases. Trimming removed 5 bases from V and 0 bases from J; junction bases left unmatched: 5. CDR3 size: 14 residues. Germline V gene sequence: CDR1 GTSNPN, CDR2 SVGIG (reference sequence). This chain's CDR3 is CAWAGQGTSYEQYF. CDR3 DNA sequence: TGTGCCTGGGCCGGACAGGGGACCTCCTACGAGCAGTACTTC.

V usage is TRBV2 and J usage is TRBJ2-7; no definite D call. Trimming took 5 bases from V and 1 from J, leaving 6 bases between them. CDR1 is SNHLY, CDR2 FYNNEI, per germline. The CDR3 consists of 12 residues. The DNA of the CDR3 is TGTGCCAGCAGTCCCGGATCCTACGAGCAGTACTTC. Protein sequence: CASSPGSYEQYF.

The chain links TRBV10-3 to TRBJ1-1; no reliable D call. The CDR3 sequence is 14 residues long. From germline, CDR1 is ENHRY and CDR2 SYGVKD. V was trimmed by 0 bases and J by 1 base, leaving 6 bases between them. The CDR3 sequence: CAISESNQNTEAFF. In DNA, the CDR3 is TGTGCCATCAGTGAGTCGAATCAGAACACTGAAGCTTTCTTT.

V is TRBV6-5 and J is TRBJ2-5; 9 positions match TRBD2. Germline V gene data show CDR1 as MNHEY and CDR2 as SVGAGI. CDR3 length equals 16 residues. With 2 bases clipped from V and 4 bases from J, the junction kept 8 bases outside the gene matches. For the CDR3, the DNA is TGTGCCAGCAGTTACGGGCTAGCGGGATTTGGAGAGACCCAGTACTTC. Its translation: CASSYGLAGFGETQYF.